A selection of T cell receptor beta chains follows, all from one sample in a study of long-term antiretroviral therapy in people with HIV. Assay: immunoSEQ multiplex PCR; the TCRdb copy retains only in-frame clones and omits some. The data show more than 35,000 clones, 86% seen once. The material sequenced was unsorted PBMCs, taken just before starting antiretroviral therapy. The origin of the receptors is a woman younger than 35 with HIV. Each CDR3 is given with its conserved first and last residue. D genes are given only for firm matches. Size is stated for part of the rows, as once, few or many counts, or as a class when the clone is expanded.

abundance	d_gene	v_gene	j_gene	CDR3aa	CDR3nt
-	-	TRBV19	TRBJ2-4	CASTKDPGVSKNIQYF	TGTGCCAGTACCAAAGACCCGGGAGTGTCCAAAAACATTCAGTACTTC
-	-	TRBV4-3	TRBJ2-3	CASSQDLDSGSTDTQYF	TGCGCCAGCAGCCAAGATCTTGACAGCGGGAGCACAGATACGCAGTATTTT
-	TRBD1	TRBV5-1	TRBJ1-1	CASSPGQGWTEAFF	TGCGCCAGCAGCCCGGGACAGGGTTGGACTGAAGCTTTCTTT
-	-	TRBV6-1	TRBJ1-5	CASSWQGNQPQHF	TGTGCCAGCAGTTGGCAGGGCAATCAGCCCCAGCATTTT
few	-	TRBV5-1	TRBJ2-7	CASSLGLYEQYF	TGCGCCAGCAGCTTGGGTCTGTACGAGCAGTACTTC
-	-	TRBV6-1	TRBJ2-5	CASTVLAKDEAQYF	TGTGCCAGCACGGTGCTGGCCAAGGACGAGGCCCAGTACTTC
-	TRBD2	TRBV6-5	TRBJ2-7	CASSYSSGRVYEQHF	TGTGCCAGCAGTTACTCTAGCGGGAGGGTCTACGAGCAGCACTTC
once	-	TRBV5-1	TRBJ2-1	CASSLEIRDEQFF	TGCGCCAGCAGCTTGGAAATTAGGGATGAGCAGTTCTTC
-	-	TRBV6-5	TRBJ2-7	CASSSQTDAYEQYF	TGTGCCAGCAGTTCTCAGACTGACGCCTACGAGCAGTACTTC
few	-	TRBV7-9	TRBJ1-2	CASSLDILIYGYTF	TGTGCCAGCAGCTTAGACATTCTTATCTATGGCTACACCTTC
-	-	TRBV5-6	TRBJ1-5	CASSLGLDQPQHF	TGTGCCAGCAGCTTGGGGCTGGATCAGCCCCAGCATTTT
once	-	TRBV28	TRBJ2-4	CASSSLGPIAKNIQYF	TGTGCCAGCAGTTCCCTGGGCCCTATAGCCAAAAACATTCAGTACTTC
-	-	TRBV29-1	TRBJ1-2	CSVAGLGDYGYTF	TGCAGCGTTGCTGGGCTAGGTGACTATGGCTACACCTTC
-	-	TRBV27	TRBJ2-7	CASSARQSYEQYF	TGTGCCAGCAGTGCCCGACAGTCCTACGAGCAGTACTTC
-	TRBD1	TRBV5-1	TRBJ1-4	CASSSQGVGEKLFF	TGCGCCAGCAGCTCACAGGGGGTCGGTGAAAAACTGTTTTTT
-	-	TRBV13	TRBJ2-7	CASSLQPSRGQDEQYF	TGTGCCAGCAGCTTACAACCCTCCCGGGGGCAAGACGAGCAGTACTTC
-	-	TRBV5-1	TRBJ1-1	CASSSGPMMNTEAFF	TGCGCCAGCAGTAGCGGGCCCATGATGAACACTGAAGCTTTCTTT
-	-	TRBV21-1	TRBJ1-2	CASSKEGDGSNYGYTF	TGTGCCAGCAGCAAAGAGGGGGACGGATCTAACTATGGCTACACCTTC
-	TRBD1	TRBV7-9	TRBJ2-3	CASSSGGTLSTDTQYF	TGTGCCAGCAGCTCAGGGGGTACTCTTAGTACAGATACGCAGTATTTT
-	-	TRBV15	TRBJ2-7	CATSRGYEQYF	TGTGCCACCAGCAGAGGGTACGAGCAGTACTTC
few	TRBD1	TRBV7-3	TRBJ2-7	CASSPWDSSYEQYF	TGTGCCAGCAGCCCGTGGGACAGCTCCTACGAGCAGTACTTC